What follows are 10 T cell receptor beta chains derived from one specimen sequenced in a study of CD8+ T cells in alopecia areata. cDNA serving as the sequencing template came from extracted, reverse transcribed RNA. Measured with immunoSEQ multiplex PCR; TCRdb has only the in-frame clones, and not every one. The table records tens of thousands of clones, roughly 50% of them present only once. The sample was NKG2D-high CD8+ T cells sorted from blood. The receptors were sampled from a human donor with alopecia areata.

This chain joins TRBV15 and TRBJ2-1, with 10 bases lining up with TRBD1. Germline CDR1 reads LNHNV; CDR2 reads YYDKDF (reference sequence). J gave up 8 bases and V 0 bases, and 10 bases lay outside the gene matches. This CDR3 is 17 amino acids long. CDR3 coding DNA: TGTGCCACCAGCAGAGACAAAATTCGGACAGGGGGACATGAGCAGTTCTTC. This gives the protein CATSRDKIRTGGHEQFF.

The rearrangement joins TRBV30 to TRBJ2-7; 8 bases map to TRBD1. The CDR3 runs 12 residues. J gave up 2 bases and V 7 bases, and 4 bases lay outside the gene matches. Germline V CDR1 and CDR2: GTSNPN, SVGIG (reference sequence). CDR3 region: CAFSGQAYEQYF. The CDR3 bases are TGTGCCTTCTCGGGACAGGCCTACGAGCAGTACTTC.

The CDR3 DNA follows: TGTGCCAGCAGCTTCTCCGAGGACAGGGGCAATGAGCAGTTCTTC. Its translation: CASSFSEDRGNEQFF. The chain combines TRBV5-4 with TRBJ2-1; TRBD1 agrees at 9 bases. The J segment lost 6 bases and the V segment lost 2 bases, leaving 6 bases of the junction unmatched. This CDR3 is 15 amino acids long. Germline V gene data show CDR1 as SGHNT and CDR2 as YYREEE (reference sequence).

This rearrangement joins TRBV4-1 to TRBJ2-1; maybe TRBD1 (5 bases). The germline gives CDR1 MGHRA, CDR2 YSYEKL. The length of the CDR3 is 16 residues. The V gene lost 0 bases and the J gene lost 8 bases, with 17 bases spanning the gap. The CDR3 DNA reads TGCGCCAGCAGCCAAGATCATCAGGGTGGTCGGGATGAGCAGTTCTTC. Translating gives CASSQDHQGGRDEQFF.

This clone was observed a handful of times. This chain connects TRBV29-1 to TRBJ1-3, with D maybe TRBD1 (5 bases). CDR1 SQVTM and CDR2 ANQGSEA come from the germline V gene. V lost 7 bases and J lost 0, with 10 bases in between. The CDR3 length is 13 residues. The CDR3 region has the DNA TGCAGCGCCGGAGGGGCCTCTGGAAACACCATATATTTT. This gives the protein CSAGGASGNTIYF.

This clone was found a few times. This chain links TRBV7-8 with TRBJ2-7; tentatively, D is TRBD1 or TRBD2 (6 bases each). This CDR3 is 11 amino acids long. V was shortened by 5 bases and J by 5 bases, with 7 bases between the two germline ends. CDR1 is SGHVS, CDR2 FQNEAQ, per germline. The CDR3 loop reads CASSGGHEQYF. CDR3 sequence (DNA): TGTGCCAGCAGCGGGGGGCACGAGCAGTACTTC.

This clone was counted a few times. The V call is TRBV28, the J call TRBJ2-3, with D tentatively TRBD1 (5 bases). V gave up 3 bases and J gave up 0 bases, with 13 bases separating them. Per the germline V gene, CDR1 is MDHEN and CDR2 is SYDVKM. This CDR3 region has 16 residues. The CDR3 spells CASSFRGQASTDTQYF. The CDR3 bases are TGTGCCAGCAGTTTTCGAGGACAAGCTAGCACAGATACGCAGTATTTT. The full variable domain, with the rest looked up from reference TRBV28 and TRBJ2-3, is DVKVTQSSRYLVKRTGEKVFLECVQDMDHENMFWYRQDPGLGLRLIYFSYDVKMKEKGDIPEGYSVSREKKERFSLILESASTNQTSMYLCASSFRGQASTDTQYFGPGTRLTVL.

This chain uses TRBV28 with TRBJ2-6; D is uncertain. The germline V gene has CDR1 MDHEN and CDR2 SYDVKM. The CDR3 length is 12 residues. Trimming cost V 7 bases and J 4 bases, with 5 bases left between them. CDR3 protein: CASMEGANVLTF. For the CDR3, the DNA is TGTGCCAGCATGGAAGGGGCCAACGTCCTGACTTTC.

The chain carries TRBV11-3 and TRBJ2-5, with 7 bases matching TRBD1. Germline V gene lookup returns CDR1 SGHNT and CDR2 YENEEA. The V segment lost 5 bases and the J segment 5 bases; nucleotides outside the gene matches: 2. CDR3 length equals 12 residues. The DNA of the CDR3 is TGTGCCAGCAGCGACAGGGCCGAGACCCAGTACTTC. It is translated as CASSDRAETQYF.

The chain uses TRBV7-8 and TRBJ2-6, with 7 bases matching TRBD2. V was clipped by 2 bases and J by 2 bases; unmatched bases: 15. The CDR3 has 20 residues. Germline V CDR1 and CDR2: SGHVS, FQNEAQ. CDR3 coding DNA: TGTGCCAGCAGCTTACCCTCGAAACTAGCGTCGGGAGCTGGGGCCAACGTCCTGACTTTC. It specifies CASSLPSKLASGAGANVLTF.